Listed below are T cell receptor beta chains from one sample, sequenced in a study of monozygotic twins with cystic fibrosis. TCRdb's copy holds only in-frame clones and misses some; the assay was immunoSEQ multiplex PCR. The data show under 30,000 clones, about 96% seen once. Source material: blood. These TCRs come from a girl aged 2-10 years with cystic fibrosis. Both conserved end residues are part of each CDR3. A D gene is named only where the DNA matches it firmly. Rows may omit the clone size; those that give it use once, few, many or a size class.

D gene: .
clone size: .
J gene: TRBJ2-3
V gene: TRBV6-5
CDR3 protein: CASSLGPKEAADTQYF
CDR3 DNA: TGTGCCAGCAGTTTAGGACCGAAGGAGGCCGCAGATACGCAGTATTTT

D gene: .
clone size: few
J gene: TRBJ1-2
V gene: TRBV14
CDR3 protein: CASSQDAVYGYTF
CDR3 DNA: TGTGCCAGCAGCCAAGATGCTGTGTATGGCTACACCTTC

D gene: .
clone size: .
J gene: TRBJ1-1
V gene: TRBV4-1
CDR3 protein: CASSPQGGTEAFF
CDR3 DNA: TGCGCCAGCAGTCCCCAGGGCGGCACTGAAGCTTTCTTT

D gene: .
clone size: .
J gene: TRBJ2-2
V gene: TRBV18
CDR3 protein: CASSLDQGSGELFF
CDR3 DNA: TGTGCCAGCTCACTAGACCAGGGGAGCGGGGAGCTGTTTTTT

D gene: .
clone size: .
J gene: TRBJ1-5
V gene: TRBV7-8
CDR3 protein: CASSLARAIPYQPQHF
CDR3 DNA: TGTGCCAGCAGCTTAGCGAGGGCAATACCGTATCAGCCCCAGCATTTT

D gene: .
clone size: .
J gene: TRBJ1-1
V gene: TRBV2
CDR3 protein: CASSDRFSLMNTEAFF
CDR3 DNA: TGTGCCAGCAGTGATAGGTTCAGCCTCATGAACACTGAAGCTTTCTTT

D gene: TRBD2
clone size: .
J gene: TRBJ2-1
V gene: TRBV29-1
CDR3 protein: CSVDSSEREIEQFF
CDR3 DNA: TGCAGCGTTGATAGTTCGGAGCGGGAGATTGAGCAGTTCTTC

D gene: TRBD1
clone size: .
J gene: TRBJ1-2
V gene: TRBV7-2
CDR3 protein: CASSLDNRGAHGYTF
CDR3 DNA: TGTGCCAGCAGCTTAGATAACAGGGGAGCGCATGGCTACACCTTC

D gene: .
clone size: .
J gene: TRBJ2-7
V gene: TRBV15
CDR3 protein: CATSTDGWEQYF
CDR3 DNA: TGTGCCACCAGCACTGATGGGTGGGAGCAGTACTTC

D gene: .
clone size: .
J gene: TRBJ2-3
V gene: TRBV9
CDR3 protein: CASGRPAGTQYF
CDR3 DNA: TGTGCCAGCGGACGTCCCGCGGGCACGCAGTATTTT

D gene: .
clone size: .
J gene: TRBJ2-2
V gene: TRBV7-3
CDR3 protein: CASARGAATGTGELFF
CDR3 DNA: TGTGCCAGCGCGAGAGGGGCAGCGACCGGAACCGGGGAGCTGTTTTTT

D gene: .
clone size: .
J gene: TRBJ2-7
V gene: TRBV30
CDR3 protein: CAWKNGHSYEQYF
CDR3 DNA: TGTGCCTGGAAAAACGGACACTCCTACGAGCAGTACTTC

D gene: TRBD2
clone size: once
J gene: TRBJ2-1
V gene: TRBV9
CDR3 protein: CASSPGDYPREQFF
CDR3 DNA: TGTGCCAGCAGCCCCGGGGACTACCCCAGGGAGCAGTTCTTC

D gene: .
clone size: .
J gene: TRBJ2-6
V gene: TRBV11-3
CDR3 protein: CASSLAVGTGANVLTF
CDR3 DNA: TGTGCCAGCAGCTTAGCGGTAGGAACTGGGGCCAACGTCCTGACTTTC

D gene: TRBD1
clone size: .
J gene: TRBJ2-2
V gene: TRBV7-8
CDR3 protein: CASSSHDRVTGELFF
CDR3 DNA: TGTGCCAGCAGCTCACACGACAGGGTAACCGGGGAGCTGTTTTTT

D gene: TRBD2
clone size: .
J gene: TRBJ2-7
V gene: TRBV7-2
CDR3 protein: CASSTPGGGREQYF
CDR3 DNA: TGTGCCAGCAGCACCCCGGGGGGTGGGAGAGAGCAGTACTTC

D gene: TRBD2
clone size: .
J gene: TRBJ2-1
V gene: TRBV27
CDR3 protein: CASSLWGGNGNEQFF
CDR3 DNA: TGTGCCAGCAGTCTATGGGGGGGGAATGGCAATGAGCAGTTCTTC

D gene: .
clone size: .
J gene: TRBJ2-2
V gene: TRBV5-5
CDR3 protein: CASSLGRSYTGELFF
CDR3 DNA: TGTGCCAGCAGCTTGGGCAGGTCTTACACCGGGGAGCTGTTTTTT

D gene: .
clone size: .
J gene: TRBJ1-1
V gene: TRBV19
CDR3 protein: CASSIGVEAFF
CDR3 DNA: TGTGCCAGTAGTATCGGGGTAGAAGCTTTCTTT

D gene: TRBD1
clone size: .
J gene: TRBJ2-3
V gene: TRBV7-9
CDR3 protein: CASSPGQEPTDTQYF
CDR3 DNA: TGTGCCAGCAGCCCCGGACAGGAGCCCACAGATACGCAGTATTTT

D gene: TRBD2
clone size: .
J gene: TRBJ2-7
V gene: TRBV27
CDR3 protein: CASSFDSGSIYEQYF
CDR3 DNA: TGTGCCAGCAGTTTTGACAGCGGGAGTATCTACGAGCAGTACTTC

D gene: TRBD2
clone size: .
J gene: TRBJ2-1
V gene: TRBV10-3
CDR3 protein: CAISDRTSVDEQFF
CDR3 DNA: TGTGCCATCAGTGACCGGACTAGCGTAGATGAGCAGTTCTTC

D gene: .
clone size: once
J gene: TRBJ2-7
V gene: TRBV19
CDR3 protein: CASSIGRISYEQYF
CDR3 DNA: TGTGCCAGTAGTATCGGACGGATATCCTACGAGCAGTACTTC

D gene: TRBD2
clone size: .
J gene: TRBJ2-7
V gene: TRBV18
CDR3 protein: CASSPAGTSGSYEQYF
CDR3 DNA: TGTGCCAGCTCACCGGCGGGGACTAGCGGTTCCTACGAGCAGTACTTC

D gene: TRBD1
clone size: .
J gene: TRBJ1-5
V gene: TRBV7-9
CDR3 protein: CASSLDREQPQHF
CDR3 DNA: TGTGCCAGCAGTCTTGACAGGGAACAGCCCCAGCATTTT

D gene: .
clone size: .
J gene: TRBJ1-1
V gene: TRBV9
CDR3 protein: CASSVPGGTEAFF
CDR3 DNA: TGTGCCAGCAGCGTACCGGGCGGCACTGAAGCTTTCTTT

D gene: TRBD1
clone size: .
J gene: TRBJ2-7
V gene: TRBV30
CDR3 protein: CAGTGTGGAYEQYF
CDR3 DNA: TGTGCCGGTACTGGGACAGGGGGGGCCTACGAGCAGTACTTC

D gene: TRBD1
clone size: .
J gene: TRBJ2-7
V gene: TRBV29-1
CDR3 protein: CSAYGTGRSYEQYF
CDR3 DNA: TGCAGCGCCTATGGGACAGGCCGCTCCTACGAGCAGTACTTC

D gene: TRBD2
clone size: .
J gene: TRBJ2-2
V gene: TRBV7-9
CDR3 protein: CASSPPLDGRAVRELFF
CDR3 DNA: TGTGCCAGCAGCCCACCATTAGACGGGAGGGCCGTCAGGGAGCTGTTTTTT

D gene: TRBD1
clone size: .
J gene: TRBJ1-2
V gene: TRBV10-1
CDR3 protein: CASSPGTDYGYTF
CDR3 DNA: TGCGCCAGCAGCCCCGGGACAGATTATGGCTACACCTTC

D gene: .
clone size: .
J gene: TRBJ2-3
V gene: TRBV11-3
CDR3 protein: CASSIRQGRGTDTQYF
CDR3 DNA: TGTGCCAGCAGCATCCGACAGGGGAGGGGCACAGATACGCAGTATTTT

D gene: .
clone size: .
J gene: TRBJ2-2
V gene: TRBV7-7
CDR3 protein: CASSPDRATGELFF
CDR3 DNA: TGTGCTAGCAGTCCCGACCGTGCCACCGGGGAGCTGTTTTTT

D gene: .
clone size: once
J gene: TRBJ2-1
V gene: TRBV29-1
CDR3 protein: CSAPYPGSRSSYNEQFF
CDR3 DNA: TGCAGCGCTCCCTATCCCGGGTCAAGGAGCTCCTACAATGAGCAGTTCTTC